This T cell receptor beta chain is from a study of blood T cell repertoires in COVID-19. About the study: COVID-19 samples, acute and convalescent, were from the United States, Italy and Spain. T cells, B-cell-depleted T cells, or PBMCs provided the cDNA or gDNA that served as material.

The germline V and J ends were trimmed by 0 bases and 0 bases, with 8 bases remaining between them. CDR1 is MGHRA, CDR2 YSYEKL, per germline. The CDR3 loop spans 16 amino acids. Original analysis: Amplification from reference gene primers served as the basis for estimated nucleated cell counts. Repertoires were generated with immunoSEQ multiplex PCR, while TCRdb's copy carries only in-frame clones and drops some. The DNA was the basis for D and trimming; V, J and clone size are from that table. This sample has more than 250,000 clones, with about 88% found just once. Sequenced sample: peripheral blood. The clonotype comes from a young man with active or convalescent COVID-19. The chain combines TRBV4-1 with TRBJ2-2; possibly TRBD2 for D (6 bases). The CDR3 sequence is CASSQEGGANTGELFF. As DNA, the CDR3 is TGCGCCAGCAGCCAAGAGGGCGGGGCGAACACCGGGGAGCTGTTTTTT.